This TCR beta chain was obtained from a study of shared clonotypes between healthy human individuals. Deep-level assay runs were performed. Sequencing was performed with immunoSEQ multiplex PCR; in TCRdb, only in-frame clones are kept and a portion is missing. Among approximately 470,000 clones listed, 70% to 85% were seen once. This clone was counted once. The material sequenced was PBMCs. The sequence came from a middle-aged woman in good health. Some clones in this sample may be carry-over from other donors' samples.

The CDR3 DNA sequence: TGCGCCAGCAGCTTGTTAGACAGGGGCACAGATACGCAGTATTTT. It yields the protein CASSLLDRGTDTQYF. The chain recombines TRBV5-1 with TRBJ2-3, with 7 bases fitting TRBD1. Germline V lookup: CDR1 SGHRS, CDR2 YFSETQ. This CDR3 contains 15 residues. The ends lost 1 base at V and 1 base at J; junction bases unmatched: 3.